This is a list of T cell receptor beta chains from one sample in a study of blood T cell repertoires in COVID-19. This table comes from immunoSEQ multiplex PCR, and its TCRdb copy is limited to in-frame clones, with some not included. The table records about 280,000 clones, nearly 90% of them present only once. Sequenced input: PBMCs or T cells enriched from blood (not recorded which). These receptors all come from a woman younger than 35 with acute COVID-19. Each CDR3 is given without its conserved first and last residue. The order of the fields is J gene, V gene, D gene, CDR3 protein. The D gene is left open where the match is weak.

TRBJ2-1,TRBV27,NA,ASSFYLGAIYEQF
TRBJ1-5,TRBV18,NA,ASSPTGGNQPQH
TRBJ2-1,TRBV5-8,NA,ASSFTGMSYNEQF
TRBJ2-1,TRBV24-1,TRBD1,ATSTGDSYNEQF
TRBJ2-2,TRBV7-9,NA,ASSHTPGTTNTGELF
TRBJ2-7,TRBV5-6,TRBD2,ASSSRGLAGGNEQY
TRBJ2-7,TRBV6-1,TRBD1,ASSVIRTGAFYEQY
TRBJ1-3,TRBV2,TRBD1,ASKGGQGARSGNTIY
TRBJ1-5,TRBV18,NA,ASSPWAAQGNQPQH
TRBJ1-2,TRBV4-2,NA,ASSQDYGLGSYYGYT
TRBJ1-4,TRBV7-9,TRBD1,ASSSQGRNEKLF
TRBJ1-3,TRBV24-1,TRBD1,ATSDLRDSGNTIY
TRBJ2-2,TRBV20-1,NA,SASRLVASSTGELF
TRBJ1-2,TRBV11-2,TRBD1,ASSRDRTNYGYT
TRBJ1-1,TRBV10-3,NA,AISERSTSNTEAF
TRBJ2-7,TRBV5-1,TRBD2,ASRPTSGISYEQY
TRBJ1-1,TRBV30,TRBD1,AGKGTGAMSNTEAF
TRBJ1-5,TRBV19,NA,ASSIAQGFNQPQH
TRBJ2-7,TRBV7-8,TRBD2,ASSSITGTSGSMREQY
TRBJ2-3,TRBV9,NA,ASSLRGSISDTQY
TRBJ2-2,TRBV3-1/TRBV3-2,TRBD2,ASSHYPREERGPYTGELF
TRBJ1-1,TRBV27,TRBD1,ASSERTGGSKNTEAF
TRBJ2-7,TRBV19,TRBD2,ASSSIAGGSYEQY
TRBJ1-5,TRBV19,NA,ASLPRGAQNQPQH
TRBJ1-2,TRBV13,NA,ASRKNRVGGYT
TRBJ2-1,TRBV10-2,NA,ASNLGKTHYSYNEQF
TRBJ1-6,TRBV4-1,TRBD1,ASSQGDRGFTYNSPLH
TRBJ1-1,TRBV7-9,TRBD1,ASSTGTGAQNTEAF
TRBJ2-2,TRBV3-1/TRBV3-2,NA,ASSKRGDSPTGELF
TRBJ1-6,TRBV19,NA,ASSLPNSPLH
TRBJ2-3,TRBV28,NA,ASSPPWEPGTDTQY
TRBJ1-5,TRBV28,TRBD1,ASSLTGSVQPQH
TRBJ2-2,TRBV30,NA,AWRKWAVTGELF
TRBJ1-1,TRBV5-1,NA,ASSLWGDEGTEAF
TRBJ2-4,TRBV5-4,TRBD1,ASSGTGGKNIQY
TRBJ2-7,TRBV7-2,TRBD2,ASSPRLAVDEQY
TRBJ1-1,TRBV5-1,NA,ASSSLEGAMNTEAF
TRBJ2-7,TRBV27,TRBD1,ASRTGADEQY
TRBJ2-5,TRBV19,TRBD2,ASSKTSGFNAETQY
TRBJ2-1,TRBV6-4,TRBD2,ASSDVAGESNEQF